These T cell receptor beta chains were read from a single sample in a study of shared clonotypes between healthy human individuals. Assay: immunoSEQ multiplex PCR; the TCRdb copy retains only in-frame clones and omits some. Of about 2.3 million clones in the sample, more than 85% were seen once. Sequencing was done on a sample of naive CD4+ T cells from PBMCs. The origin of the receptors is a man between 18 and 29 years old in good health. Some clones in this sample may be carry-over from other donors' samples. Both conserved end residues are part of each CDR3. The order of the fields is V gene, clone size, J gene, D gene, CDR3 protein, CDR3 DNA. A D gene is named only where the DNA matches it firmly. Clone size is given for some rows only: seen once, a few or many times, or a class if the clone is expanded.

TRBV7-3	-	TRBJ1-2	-	CASSIRGAYDGYTF	TGTGCCAGCAGCATCCGGGGGGCGTATGACGGCTACACCTTC
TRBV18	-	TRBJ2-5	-	CASSPSTSKETQYF	TGTGCCAGCTCACCTTCTACGTCCAAAGAGACCCAGTACTTC
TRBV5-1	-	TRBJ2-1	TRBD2	CASSLGDLAGVDEQFF	TGCGCCAGCAGCTTGGGGGACCTAGCGGGAGTGGATGAGCAGTTCTTC
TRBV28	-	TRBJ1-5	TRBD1	CAILQGAGQPQHF	TGTGCCATCCTACAGGGGGCAGGTCAGCCCCAGCATTTT
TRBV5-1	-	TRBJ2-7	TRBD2	CASSLGSTGLVYEQYF	TGCGCCAGCAGCTTGGGTTCGACGGGACTAGTCTACGAGCAGTACTTC
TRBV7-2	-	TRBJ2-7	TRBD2	CASSYGLAYEQYF	TGTGCCAGCAGCTACGGACTAGCCTACGAGCAGTACTTC
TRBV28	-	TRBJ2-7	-	CASSFKRNTMGPYEQYF	TGTGCCAGCAGTTTTAAGCGGAACACCATGGGCCCCTACGAGCAGTACTTC
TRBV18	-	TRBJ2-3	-	CASSPEVLATDTQYF	TGTGCCAGCTCACCCGAAGTACTAGCAACAGATACGCAGTATTTT
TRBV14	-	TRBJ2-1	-	CASSRQAYNEQFF	TGTGCCAGCAGCAGACAGGCCTACAATGAGCAGTTCTTC
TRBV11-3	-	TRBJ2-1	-	CASSLEGYEQFF	TGTGCCAGCAGCTTAGAGGGCTATGAGCAGTTCTTC
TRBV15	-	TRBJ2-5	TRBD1	CATSSYRGETQYF	TGTGCCACCAGCAGTTACAGGGGAGAGACCCAGTACTTC
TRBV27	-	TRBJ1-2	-	CASSPTAIYGYTF	TGTGCCAGCAGTCCGACGGCGATCTATGGCTACACCTTC
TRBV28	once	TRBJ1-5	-	CASSFLNQPQHF	TGTGCCAGCAGTTTTTTAAATCAGCCCCAGCATTTT
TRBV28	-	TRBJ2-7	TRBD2	CASSTRTSWSYEQYF	TGTGCCAGCAGTACCCGGACTAGCTGGTCCTACGAGCAGTACTTC
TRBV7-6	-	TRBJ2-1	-	CASSLGRASGNTEQFF	TGTGCCAGCAGCTTAGGTAGGGCCAGCGGAAATACAGAGCAGTTCTTC
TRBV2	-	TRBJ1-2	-	CASIGQSYQGYTF	TGTGCCAGCATTGGTCAGTCCTATCAGGGCTACACCTTC
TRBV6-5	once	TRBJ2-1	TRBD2	CASSYSSGSNNEQFF	TGTGCCAGCAGTTACTCTAGCGGGAGTAACAATGAGCAGTTCTTC
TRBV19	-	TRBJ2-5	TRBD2	CASSIVGRYQETQYF	TGTGCCAGTAGTATAGTCGGGAGGTACCAAGAGACCCAGTACTTC
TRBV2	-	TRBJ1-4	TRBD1	CASSGGQGDTEKLFF	TGTGCCAGCAGTGGCGGACAGGGGGATACAGAAAAACTGTTTTTT
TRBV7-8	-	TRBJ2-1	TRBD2	CATGLAGPNEQFF	TGTGCCACGGGGCTAGCGGGGCCCAATGAGCAGTTCTTC
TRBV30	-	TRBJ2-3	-	CAWIIKGGTDTQYF	TGTGCCTGGATTATCAAGGGGGGGACAGATACGCAGTATTTT
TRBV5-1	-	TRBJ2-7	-	CASSFLGGSYEQYF	TGCGCCAGCAGCTTCTTGGGGGGCTCCTACGAGCAGTACTTC
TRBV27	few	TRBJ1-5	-	CASSLNGNQPQHF	TGTGCCAGCAGTTTAAACGGGAATCAGCCCCAGCATTTT
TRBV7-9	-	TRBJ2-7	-	CASSSGAERYEQYF	TGTGCCAGCTCCTCAGGGGCAGAACGATACGAGCAGTACTTC
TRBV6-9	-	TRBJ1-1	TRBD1	CASSSPTPPGQGNTEAFF	TGTGCCAGCAGTTCCCCCACTCCGCCCGGACAGGGGAACACTGAAGCTTTCTTT
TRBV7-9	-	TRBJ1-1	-	CASSLEGGARNTEAFF	TGTGCCAGCAGCTTAGAGGGGGGCGCTAGGAACACTGAAGCTTTCTTT
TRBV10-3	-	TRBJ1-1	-	CAISHRTTEAFF	TGTGCCATCAGCCATAGGACCACTGAAGCTTTCTTT